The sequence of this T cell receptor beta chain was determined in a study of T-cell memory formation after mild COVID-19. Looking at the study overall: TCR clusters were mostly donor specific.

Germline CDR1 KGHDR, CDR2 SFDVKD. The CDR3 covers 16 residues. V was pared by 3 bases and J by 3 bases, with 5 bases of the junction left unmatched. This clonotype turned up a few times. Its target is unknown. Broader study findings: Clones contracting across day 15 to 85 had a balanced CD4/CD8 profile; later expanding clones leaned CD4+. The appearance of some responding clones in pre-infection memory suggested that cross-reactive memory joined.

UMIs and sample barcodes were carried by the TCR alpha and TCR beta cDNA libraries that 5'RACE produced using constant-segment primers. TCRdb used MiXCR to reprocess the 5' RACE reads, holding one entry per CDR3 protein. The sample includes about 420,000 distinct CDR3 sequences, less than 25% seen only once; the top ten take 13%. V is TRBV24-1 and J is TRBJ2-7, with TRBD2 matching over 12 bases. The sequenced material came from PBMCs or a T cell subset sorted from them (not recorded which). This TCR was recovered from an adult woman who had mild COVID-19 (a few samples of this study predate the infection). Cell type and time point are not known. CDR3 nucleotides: TGTGCCACCAGTGATCCTACTAGCGGGAGGTACTACGAGCAGTACTTC. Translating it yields CATSDPTSGRYYEQYF.